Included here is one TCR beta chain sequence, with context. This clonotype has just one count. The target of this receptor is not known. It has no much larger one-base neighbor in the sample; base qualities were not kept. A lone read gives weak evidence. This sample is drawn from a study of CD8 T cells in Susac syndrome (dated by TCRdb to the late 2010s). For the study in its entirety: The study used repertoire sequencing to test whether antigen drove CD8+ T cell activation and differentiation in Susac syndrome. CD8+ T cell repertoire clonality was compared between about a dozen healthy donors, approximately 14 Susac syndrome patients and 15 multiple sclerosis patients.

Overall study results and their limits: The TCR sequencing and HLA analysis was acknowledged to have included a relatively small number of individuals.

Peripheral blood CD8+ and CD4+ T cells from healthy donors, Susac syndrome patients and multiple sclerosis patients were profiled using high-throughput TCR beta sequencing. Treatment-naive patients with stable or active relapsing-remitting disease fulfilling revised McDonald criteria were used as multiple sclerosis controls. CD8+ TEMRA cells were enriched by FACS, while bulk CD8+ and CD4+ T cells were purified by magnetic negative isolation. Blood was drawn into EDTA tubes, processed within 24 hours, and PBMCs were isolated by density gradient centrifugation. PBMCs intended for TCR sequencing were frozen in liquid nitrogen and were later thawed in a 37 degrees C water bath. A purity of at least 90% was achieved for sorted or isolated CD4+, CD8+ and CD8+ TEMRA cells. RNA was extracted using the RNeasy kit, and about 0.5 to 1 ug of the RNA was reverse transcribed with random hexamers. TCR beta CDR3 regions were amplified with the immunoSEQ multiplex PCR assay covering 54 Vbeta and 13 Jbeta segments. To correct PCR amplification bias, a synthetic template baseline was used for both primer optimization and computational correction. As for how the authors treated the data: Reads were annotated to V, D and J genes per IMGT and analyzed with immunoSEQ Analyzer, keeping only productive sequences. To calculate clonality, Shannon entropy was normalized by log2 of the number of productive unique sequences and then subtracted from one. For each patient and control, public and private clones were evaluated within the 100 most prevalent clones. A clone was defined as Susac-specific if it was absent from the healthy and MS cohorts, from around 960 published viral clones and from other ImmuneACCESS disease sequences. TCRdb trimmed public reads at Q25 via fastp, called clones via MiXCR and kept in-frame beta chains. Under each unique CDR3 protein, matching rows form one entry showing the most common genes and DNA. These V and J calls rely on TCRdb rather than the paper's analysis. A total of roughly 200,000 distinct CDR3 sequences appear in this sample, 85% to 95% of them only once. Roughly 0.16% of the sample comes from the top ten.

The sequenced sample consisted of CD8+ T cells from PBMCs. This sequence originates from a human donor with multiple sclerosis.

The DNA sequence is TGTGCCAGCAGCTTATCCTCCGGGACAGAGAACACCGGGGAGCTGTTTTTT. Its coded protein is CASSLSSGTENTGELFF. The receptor chain draws on TRBV7-9 and TRBJ2-2; 7 bases in the junction line up with TRBD1. Ends trimmed: V by 2 bases, J by 1 base; bases unmatched to a gene: 7. CDR1 SEHNR and CDR2 FQNEAQ were looked up in the germline V gene (reference sequence). The CDR3 numbers 17 residues from cysteine through phenylalanine. Only CDR3 DNA is held: 51 bases, read in frame from base 1.